The clone carrying this T cell receptor beta chain was counted many times. Its cognate antigen is unknown. The data stem from a study of blood T cells in healthy people across ages. Study-level points and caveats: Naive T cell percentage and TCR beta diversity correlated strongly. CMV infection status of these donors was not known.

J gave up 1 base and V 4 bases, and 3 bases lay outside the gene matches. CDR1 and CDR2 from the germline V gene are SGHAT and FQNNGV. The CDR3 runs to 15 residues. A J-beta primer mix and a sample-barcoded 5' primer were used in a second PCR of roughly 6 to 11 cycles. From the 5' RACE reads, TCRdb called clonotypes with MiXCR, one entry per CDR3 protein. This repertoire shows about 650,000 distinct CDR3 sequences, approximately 31% found once; its top ten account for approximately 15%. Total RNA was isolated from each sample in quantities of at least 5.5 micrograms. Sequencing input: blood. The genes are TRBV11-2 and TRBJ2-3, with 9 bases matching TRBD2. The TCR comes from a woman older than 75 in good health. The DNA of the CDR3 is TGTGCCAGCAGCTCAGCGGGAGGAGGCACAGATACGCAGTATTTT. Translation: CASSSAGGGTDTQYF. Combining the CDR3 with reference TRBV11-2 and TRBJ2-3 gives the whole variable domain EAGVAQSPRYKIIEKRQSVAFWCNPISGHATLYWYQQILGQGPKLLIQFQNNGVVDDSQLPKDRFSAERLKGVDSTLKIQPAKLEDSAVYLCASSSAGGGTDTQYFGPGTRLTVL.